A single sample gave rise to the 18 T cell receptor beta chains below, sequenced in a study of CXCR3-negative and CXCR3-positive naive CD8 T cells (dated by TCRdb to the late 2010s). No antigen has been assigned to these receptors. Study-wide findings and limitations: TRB CDR3s from CXCR3-positive naive cells showed higher hydrophobicity (lower Kidera factor 4), lower energy, and higher strength and volume indices than CXCR3-negative naive cells.

Sequencer: NextSeq 550. The Human TCR Profiling Kit (MiLaboratory) was used to prepare UMI-labeled 5' RACE TRB cDNA libraries. TCRdb reprocessed the reads and lists each CDR3 protein sequence as a single entry, with no DNA. Per the sample table, the count is around 130,000 distinct CDR3 sequences. The ten largest clones represent about 0.61% of the sample. The sample was naive CXCR3+ CD8+ T cells from blood. This specimen's cell subset or site label, per the study, means: CD45RO-CCR7+CD27+CD95- naive CD8+ T cells expressing CXCR3 (TNR3+). These TCRs come from a human donor in good health. Some clones in this sample may be carry-over from other donors' samples.

This chain uses TRBV7-2 with TRBJ1-2. Per the germline V gene, CDR1 is SGHTA and CDR2 is FQGNSA. The CDR3 contains 14 residues. The CDR3 is CASSLVDGNYGYTF.

The CDR3 spells CASRASGNYEQFF. The V call is TRBV7-3, the J call TRBJ2-1; TCRdb reports TRBD2, a call that lacks DNA to check it against. The CDR3 extends over 13 amino acids. Germline V CDR1 and CDR2: SGHTA, FQGTGA.

CDR3 amino acids: CSGDGTSGSRTYNEQFF. The chain joins TRBV29-1 to TRBJ2-1; the TRBD2 assignment by TCRdb is unverifiable without DNA. The CDR3 runs to 17 residues. Germline CDR1 and CDR2: SQVTM and ANQGSEA.

This chain's CDR3 is CASRGEWTSGDNEQFF. This chain uses TRBV12-3 or TRBV12-4 with TRBJ2-1; TCRdb's D gene call, TRBD2, goes unchecked for lack of DNA. The CDR3 length is 16 residues.

The chain is built from TRBV14 and TRBJ2-7; TCRdb designates TRBD2, a call that cannot be tested without DNA. The CDR3 runs 15 residues. In germline, CDR1 is SGHDN, CDR2 FVKESK. CDR3 amino acids: CASSPPGLATYEQYF. Looking up the rest from reference TRBV14 and TRBJ2-7 gives the full variable domain: EAGVTQFPSHSVIEKGQTVTLRCDPISGHDNLYWYRRVMGKEIKFLLHFVKESKQDESGMPNNRFLAERTGGTYSTLKVQPAELEDSGVYFCASSPPGLATYEQYFGPGTRLTVT.

The chain uses TRBV7-9 and TRBJ2-5; TCRdb proposes TRBD2, but this gene call is untestable without DNA. Germline V lookup: CDR1 SEHNR, CDR2 FQNEAQ (reference sequence). This CDR3 spans 18 amino acids. Here the CDR3 reads CASSPRPPLAGVQETQYF.

The chain joins TRBV14 to TRBJ2-5; with no DNA, the TCRdb D assignment of TRBD1 cannot be verified. There are 15 residues in the CDR3. The germline V gene encodes CDR1 SGHDN and CDR2 FVKESK. The chain's CDR3 is CASSQMDRGQETQYF.

The chain recombines TRBV14 with TRBJ2-7. Looked up from germline, CDR1 is SGHDN and CDR2 is FVKESK. The CDR3 has 13 residues. The CDR3 sequence: CAGSQDGAYEQYF.

This sequence joins TRBV12-3 or TRBV12-4 and TRBJ2-7; TCRdb designates TRBD2, a call that cannot be tested without DNA. This CDR3 is built from 15 residues. The CDR3 sequence: CASSSRAGGVNEQYF.

The CDR3 spells CASSLALGGAEAFF. This sequence joins TRBV7-9 and TRBJ1-1. The CDR3 loop spans 14 amino acids. Germline assignment: CDR1 SEHNR and CDR2 FQNEAQ (reference sequence).

The J gene is TRBJ2-3, the V gene TRBV20-1; without DNA, the TCRdb call of TRBD2 cannot be checked. Germline CDR1 DFQATT, CDR2 SNEGSKA (reference sequence). The CDR3 loop spans 15 amino acids. This CDR3 reads CSARLGEGPTDTQYF.

This chain joins TRBV4-1 and TRBJ2-5; checking the TCRdb D call of TRBD2 is not possible without DNA. The CDR3 is 14 amino acids. Per the germline V gene, CDR1 is MGHRA and CDR2 is YSYEKL. The CDR3 protein is CASSQVEGGETQYF.

The rearrangement links TRBV7-3 to TRBJ2-1; checking the TCRdb D call of TRBD2 is not possible without DNA. CDR3 size: 16 residues. CDR1 and CDR2 from the germline V gene are SGHTA and FQGTGA. CDR3 in amino acids: CASSLSGGASYNEQFF.

The rearrangement joins TRBV7-9 to TRBJ1-1; TCRdb's D gene call, TRBD1, goes unchecked for lack of DNA. The CDR3 length is 14 residues. The germline gives CDR1 SEHNR, CDR2 FQNEAQ (reference sequence). This chain's CDR3 is CASSLGQGPAEAFF.

This rearrangement joins TRBV20-1 to TRBJ2-1. CDR1 is DFQATT, CDR2 SNEGSKA, per germline (reference sequence). The CDR3 covers 14 residues. Here the CDR3 reads CSATQGSSYNEQFF.

The chain links TRBV7-7 to TRBJ2-1; as DNA is missing, the TRBD2 call by TCRdb cannot be tested. Germline CDR1 is SSHAT and CDR2 is FNYEAQ (reference sequence). CDR3 length: 15 amino acids. The CDR3 spells CASSKTSGDNNEQFF.

This chain uses TRBV7-9 with TRBJ1-1; TCRdb indicates TRBD1, and absent DNA this call remains unverified. Germline loops: CDR1 SEHNR, CDR2 FQNEAQ (reference sequence). This CDR3 comprises 15 residues. The CDR3 protein is CASSLLTGAGTEAFF.

This chain connects TRBV20-1 to TRBJ2-2; TCRdb reports TRBD1, a call that lacks DNA to check it against. CDR3 length: 15 amino acids. Per the germline V gene, CDR1 is DFQATT and CDR2 is SNEGSKA (reference sequence). CDR3 protein: CSARQQTATFGELFF.